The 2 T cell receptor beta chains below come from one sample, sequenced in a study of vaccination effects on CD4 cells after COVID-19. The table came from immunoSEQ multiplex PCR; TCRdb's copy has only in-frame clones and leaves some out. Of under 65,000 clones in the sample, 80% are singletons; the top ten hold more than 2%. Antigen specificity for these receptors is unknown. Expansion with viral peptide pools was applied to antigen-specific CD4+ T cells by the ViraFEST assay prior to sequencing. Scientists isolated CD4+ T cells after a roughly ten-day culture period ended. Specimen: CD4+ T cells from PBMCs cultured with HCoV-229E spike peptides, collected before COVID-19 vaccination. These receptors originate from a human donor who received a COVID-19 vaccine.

For the CDR3, the DNA is TGTGCCACCACACCTTTTGACAGTAACTATGGCTACACCTTC. Amino acid sequence: CATTPFDSNYGYTF. The chain employs TRBV6-5 and TRBJ1-2, with a weak D call TRBD1 (5 bases). Germline-derived CDR1 and CDR2 are MNHEY and SVGAGI. V was trimmed by 10 bases and J by 1 base, leaving 16 bases between them. CDR3 length: 14 residues.

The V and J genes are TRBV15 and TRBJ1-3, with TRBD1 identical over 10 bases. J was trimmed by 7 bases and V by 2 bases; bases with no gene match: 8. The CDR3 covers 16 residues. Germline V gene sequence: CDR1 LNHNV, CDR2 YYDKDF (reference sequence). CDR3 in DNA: TGTGCCACCAGCAGACCTGGGACAGGGGCAAAGAACACCATATATTTT. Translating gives CATSRPGTGAKNTIYF. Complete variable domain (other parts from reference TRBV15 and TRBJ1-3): DAMVIQNPRYQVTQFGKPVTLSCSQTLNHNVMYWYQQKSSQAPKLLFHYYDKDFNNEADTPDNFQSRRPNTSFCFLDIRSPGLGDTAMYLCATSRPGTGAKNTIYFGEGSWLTVV.